This passage covers 29 T cell receptor beta chains from one sample sequenced in a study of blood T cell repertoires in COVID-19 (dated by TCRdb to 2020 to 2021). Receptor amplification or capture employed the immunoSEQ multiplex PCR assay. TCRdb provides this immuneACCESS table in a form limited to in-frame rearrangements. Some clones are lacking; in checked studies, under half of them reflect an unresolved V gene, and why the rest are absent is not known. The sample table lists 350,000 to 500,000 clones, around 90% of them with a count of one. In total, the top ten clones hold 0.8% to 0.85% of the sample. Material for sequencing was peripheral blood. These receptors were collected from a man in his late teens or twenties with COVID-19, enrolled during active disease.

The V call is TRBV7-9, the J call TRBJ2-1; 10 positions match TRBD2. CDR1 and CDR2 from the germline V gene are SEHNR and FQNEAQ (reference sequence). The CDR3 spans 14 residues. After removal of 5 bases from V and 10 bases from J, the junction contained 8 bases not matched to a gene. The CDR3 bases are TGTGCCAGCAGCGTCCTGCTACTAGCGGGAGAGCAGTTCTTC. As protein: CASSVLLLAGEQFF.

This clone has only one observation. The chain recombines TRBV18 with TRBJ2-1, with 11 nucleotides matching TRBD2. V lost 5 bases, J lost 8 bases, and 11 bases stayed unmatched. Per germline, CDR1 KGHSH and CDR2 LQKENI. This CDR3 spans 16 amino acids. The CDR3 DNA reads as TGTGCCAGCTCATCGTCAACTAGCGGGAGAACCGATGAGCAGTTCTTC. It codes for CASSSSTSGRTDEQFF.

The chain is built from TRBV24-1 and TRBJ2-1; 7 bases match TRBD2. Germline V gene sequence: CDR1 KGHDR, CDR2 SFDVKD. V gave up 3 bases and J gave up 12 bases; unmatched junction bases: 13. This CDR3 contains 15 residues. CDR3 sequence: CATSDLRGRADRQFF. The CDR3 nucleotides read TGTGCCACCAGTGATCTCCGGGGGAGGGCCGACAGGCAGTTCTTC.

This chain connects TRBV18 to TRBJ2-3, with D possibly matching TRBD1 (6 bases). Trimming took 1 base from V and 4 from J, leaving 15 bases between them. The germline V gene has CDR1 KGHSH and CDR2 LQKENI. This CDR3 has 16 residues. In DNA, the CDR3 is TGTGCCAGCTCACCACTTTTGTCACAGGGTGCAGATACGCAGTATTTT. Its protein product is CASSPLLSQGADTQYF.

This sequence joins TRBV13 and TRBJ2-1; TRBD2 aligns across 8 bases. Trimming removed 2 bases from V and 10 bases from J; junction bases left unmatched: 10. This CDR3 is built from 15 residues. From germline, CDR1 is PRHDT and CDR2 FYEKMQ (reference sequence). DNA of the CDR3: TGTGCCAGCAGCTTACTTAGCGGGGTCCCCGGGGAGCAGTTCTTC. Translated: CASSLLSGVPGEQFF. Drawing the rest from reference TRBV13 and TRBJ2-1, the complete variable domain is AAGVIQSPRHLIKEKRETATLKCYPIPRHDTVYWYQQGPGQDPQFLISFYEKMQSDKGSIPDRFSAQQFSDYHSELNMSSLELGDSALYFCASSLLSGVPGEQFFGPGTRLTVL.

The chain combines TRBV13 with TRBJ2-1; 9 bases are a match to TRBD2. Trimming at V came to 3 bases and at J to 5 bases, leaving 8 bases not matched to a gene. This CDR3 is built from 16 residues. The V gene's germline CDR1 is PRHDT and CDR2 FYEKMQ (reference sequence). Here the CDR3 DNA reads TGTGCCAGCAGCTTGCCGGTCAGCGGGGGGCACAATGAGCAGTTCTTC. Translated, it gives CASSLPVSGGHNEQFF.

This rearrangement joins TRBV7-8 to TRBJ2-2; the D gene is possibly TRBD2 (5 bases). This CDR3 is 18 amino acids long. CDR1 and CDR2 from the germline V gene are SGHVS and FQNEAQ. Trimming left V 5 bases short and J 1 base short, with 20 bases between. CDR3 sequence: CASSPGGRTGKNTGELFF. CDR3 DNA: TGTGCCAGCAGCCCCGGTGGTCGGACTGGAAAGAACACCGGGGAGCTGTTTTTT.

The V gene is TRBV29-1, the J gene TRBJ1-5, with a possible D match to TRBD1 (5 bases). CDR3 size: 13 residues. CDR1 is SQVTM, CDR2 ANQGSEA, per germline. Trimming pared 6 bases from V and 5 bases from J, leaving 14 bases between. CDR3 sequence reads: CSVIVGGDQPQHF. CDR3 nucleotides: TGCAGCGTCATTGTGGGAGGGGATCAGCCCCAGCATTTT.

The chain links TRBV6-5 to TRBJ1-1; the D is unclear. The CDR3 is 14 amino acids. Germline V gene lookup returns CDR1 MNHEY and CDR2 SVGAGI. Trimming removed 6 bases at V and 1 base at J, with 12 bases between. The CDR3 bases are TGTGCCAGCAGCCAGGTGGCGGGGAACACTGAAGCTTTCTTT. Amino acids: CASSQVAGNTEAFF.

The chain links TRBV18 to TRBJ1-1; 8 bases match TRBD1. Germline CDR1 reads KGHSH; CDR2 reads LQKENI. This CDR3 is 14 amino acids long. The V segment lost 2 bases and the J segment 4 bases; nucleotides outside the gene matches: 3. CDR3 in amino acids: CASSPTGGSTEAFF. The CDR3 DNA is TGTGCCAGCTCACCAACAGGGGGAAGCACTGAAGCTTTCTTT.

The sample holds one count of this clone. This chain uses TRBV5-6 with TRBJ2-2; 9 positions agree with TRBD1. This CDR3 contains 15 residues. J was trimmed by 3 bases and V by 3 bases; bases with no gene match: 3. CDR1 is SGHDT and CDR2 is YYEEEE in the germline V gene. For the CDR3, the DNA is TGTGCCAGCAGCTCCCGGGACAGGGACACCGGGGAGCTGTTTTTT. It codes for CASSSRDRDTGELFF. Combining the CDR3 with reference TRBV5-6 and TRBJ2-2 gives the whole variable domain DAGVTQSPTHLIKTRGQQVTLRCSPKSGHDTVSWYQQALGQGPQFIFQYYEEEERQRGNFPDRFSGHQFPNYSSELNVNALLLGDSALYLCASSSRDRDTGELFFGEGSRLTVL.

V usage is TRBV6-5 and J usage is TRBJ1-5; 7 bases fit TRBD1. CDR1 and CDR2 from the germline V gene are MNHEY and SVGAGI. Trimming at V came to 6 bases and at J to 6 bases, leaving 11 bases not matched to a gene. The CDR3 runs to 15 residues. The CDR3 protein is CASSKTGTRSQPQHF. In DNA, the CDR3 is TGTGCCAGCAGCAAGACAGGGACAAGAAGTCAGCCCCAGCATTTT.

Points on this clone: At the DNA level, this CDR3 is encoded by other sequences in the same sample as well. The J gene is TRBJ2-7, the V gene TRBV27, with TRBD2 matching over 8 bases. The CDR3 runs 15 residues. CDR1 is MNHEY, CDR2 SMNVEV, per germline (reference sequence). The V gene end was trimmed by 0 bases and the J gene end by 0 bases; junction bases not matched to a gene: 1. CDR3 DNA: TGTGCCAGCAGTTTATCTACTAGCGGCTCCTACGAGCAGTACTTC. It is translated as CASSLSTSGSYEQYF.

The chain combines TRBV20-1 with TRBJ2-4; a possible D gene is TRBD2 (6 bases). Germline-derived CDR1 and CDR2 are DFQATT and SNEGSKA (reference sequence). Deletions cut 3 bases from V and 2 bases from J, with 8 bases between. The CDR3 is made up of 13 amino acids. The CDR3 is CSASRGTKNIQYF. CDR3 nucleotide sequence: TGCAGTGCTAGTCGGGGGACCAAAAACATTCAGTACTTC.

V is TRBV18 and J is TRBJ1-2, with TRBD1 identical over 11 bases. Germline loops: CDR1 KGHSH, CDR2 LQKENI. The CDR3 contains 15 residues. V lost 8 bases and J lost 8; bases outside the gene matches: 13. CDR3 in DNA: TGTGCCAGCACAGGGGACAGGGGGGCGCCCCGCGGCTACACCTTC. Residues: CASTGDRGAPRGYTF.

The chain uses TRBV5-1 and TRBJ2-7; TRBD1 matches 8 bases. This CDR3 spans 12 amino acids. Germline CDR1 is SGHRS and CDR2 is YFSETQ. V shed 4 bases and J 5 bases; nucleotides not matched to a gene: 2. This CDR3 reads CASSATGDEQYF. CDR3 nucleotides: TGCGCCAGCAGCGCGACAGGGGACGAGCAGTACTTC.

The chain employs TRBV9 and TRBJ2-3, with 7 bases matching TRBD2. Germline V gene lookup returns CDR1 SGDLS and CDR2 YYNGEE. The J segment lost 1 base and the V segment lost 1 base, leaving 0 bases of the junction unmatched. The CDR3 extends over 14 amino acids. The CDR3, as DNA: TGTGCCAGCAGCGTACTAGCGGGCACAGATACGCAGTATTTT. Translated: CASSVLAGTDTQYF.

V and J are TRBV30 and TRBJ2-7, with a tentative D call TRBD2 (6 bases). V was shortened by 0 bases and J by 1 base, with 13 bases between the two germline ends. Germline-derived CDR1 and CDR2 are GTSNPN and SVGIG (reference sequence). This CDR3 comprises 15 residues. CDR3 amino acids: CAWSVGPGGSYEQYF. The CDR3 DNA reads as TGTGCCTGGAGTGTAGGTCCCGGGGGTTCCTACGAGCAGTACTTC.

The gene calls are TRBV18 and TRBJ1-2; no reliable D call. The V and J ends lost 0 bases and 0 bases respectively, with 8 bases between them. The germline V gene has CDR1 KGHSH and CDR2 LQKENI. This CDR3 has 15 residues. The CDR3 DNA reads TGTGCCAGCTCACCACCGGGCAGGCCTAACTATGGCTACACCTTC. Encoded protein: CASSPPGRPNYGYTF.

The chain is built from TRBV7-9 and TRBJ2-6; D is uncertain. The CDR3 totals 13 residues. The V end was cut by 4 bases, the J end by 4 bases, with 5 bases between. The germline CDR1 and CDR2 sequences are SEHNR and FQNEAQ (reference sequence). CDR3 amino acids: CASSSLGANVLTF. CDR3 nucleotides: TGTGCCAGCAGCTCCCTCGGGGCCAACGTCCTGACTTTC.

There are a few counts of this clone. The chain combines TRBV4-1 with TRBJ1-5, with D unresolved. V was pared by 3 bases and J by 11 bases, with 11 bases between. The germline V gene has CDR1 MGHRA and CDR2 YSYEKL. CDR3 length: 12 residues. DNA of the CDR3: TGCGCCAGCAGCCAGGAAGGCCAGGCCCAGCATTTT. This codes for CASSQEGQAQHF.

The chain is built from TRBV7-2 and TRBJ2-3; no definite D call. CDR1 and CDR2 (germline): SGHTA, FQGNSA. This CDR3 region has 15 residues. V dropped 5 bases and J dropped 2 bases, with 14 bases sitting between them. The CDR3 region is CASSPKAVYTDTQYF. The CDR3 nucleotides read TGTGCCAGCAGCCCAAAGGCGGTCTACACAGATACGCAGTATTTT.

The chain uses TRBV6-6 and TRBJ1-1; D is perhaps TRBD1 (5 bases). This CDR3 contains 14 residues. V was shortened by 4 bases and J by 4 bases, with 13 bases between the two germline ends. Germline V gives CDR1 MNHNY, CDR2 SVGAGI (reference sequence). Here the CDR3 DNA reads TGTGCCAGCAGTTCTCAGGGATCTAGCACTGAAGCTTTCTTT. Protein sequence: CASSSQGSSTEAFF.

The gene calls are TRBV11-2 and TRBJ2-7, with 10 bases identical to TRBD2. The CDR3 runs 14 residues. Trimming took 4 bases from V and 1 from J; bases not matched to a gene: 1. Germline V gives CDR1 SGHAT, CDR2 FQNNGV. CDR3 loop: CASSSSGSSYEQYF. In DNA form, the CDR3 reads TGTGCCAGCAGCTCTAGCGGGAGTTCCTACGAGCAGTACTTC. The full variable domain, in which reference TRBV11-2 and TRBJ2-7 provide the parts outside the CDR3, is EAGVAQSPRYKIIEKRQSVAFWCNPISGHATLYWYQQILGQGPKLLIQFQNNGVVDDSQLPKDRFSAERLKGVDSTLKIQPAKLEDSAVYLCASSSSGSSYEQYFGPGTRLTVT.

This rearrangement joins TRBV28 to TRBJ1-4, with D perhaps TRBD1 (5 bases). This CDR3 comprises 14 residues. Germline V gene data show CDR1 as MDHEN and CDR2 as SYDVKM. V gave up 3 bases and J gave up 6 bases, with 11 bases separating them. The CDR3 region is CASSFTDSHEKLFF. In DNA, the CDR3 is TGTGCCAGCAGTTTTACAGACAGTCATGAAAAACTGTTTTTT.

This chain connects TRBV6-5 to TRBJ2-7; tentatively, D is TRBD2 (6 bases). V dropped 5 bases and J dropped 7 bases, with 18 bases sitting between them. This CDR3 contains 14 residues. CDR1 MNHEY and CDR2 SVGAGI come from the germline V gene. The CDR3 here is CASSPGTSFREQYF. The CDR3 DNA is TGTGCCAGCAGTCCGGGGACTTCTTTTCGGGAGCAGTACTTC.

This clone was detected a few times. Different DNA sequences within this sample yield the same CDR3. This chain links TRBV5-1 with TRBJ2-7, with 9 nucleotides matching TRBD1. The J segment lost 1 base and the V segment lost 1 base, leaving 6 bases of the junction unmatched. From germline, CDR1 is SGHRS and CDR2 YFSETQ. This CDR3 is built from 16 residues. The CDR3 reads CASSLSPGQGSYEQYF. For the CDR3, the DNA is TGCGCCAGCAGCTTGTCCCCGGGACAGGGTTCCTACGAGCAGTACTTC.

This clone was observed a handful of times. The chain is built from TRBV9 and TRBJ2-3; maybe TRBD2 (6 bases). V was cut by 3 bases and J by 6 bases, with 11 bases left in between. The CDR3 is made up of 13 amino acids. CDR1 is SGDLS, CDR2 YYNGEE, per germline. The CDR3 nucleotides read TGTGCCAGCAGCGGACTAGGGACCGATACGCAGTATTTT. Amino acid sequence: CASSGLGTDTQYF.

This chain connects TRBV5-1 to TRBJ1-6; TRBD1 might be the D (5 bases). V gave up 0 bases and J gave up 0 bases, with 13 bases separating them. Germline V gives CDR1 SGHRS, CDR2 YFSETQ. The CDR3 is 18 amino acids. The CDR3 loop is CASSLDDSSHSYNSPLHF. Written as DNA, the CDR3 is TGCGCCAGCAGCTTGGACGACAGTTCACACTCCTATAATTCACCCCTCCACTTT.